Described below is a single TCR beta chain sequence and its context. Its specificity is unknown. TCR beta cDNA libraries included unique molecular identifiers. Around 500,000 cDNA molecules were obtained per 1 to 10 million input T cells. TCRdb analysed the PCR reads with MiXCR anew, one entry per CDR3 protein. The sample holds approximately 730,000 distinct CDR3 sequences, around 46% seen once. This record comes from a study of post-analysis software for immune sequencing data. Study in general: Secondary progressive, relapsing-remitting and progressive-relapsing multiple sclerosis were among the included disease courses.

Broader study findings: Normalized Chao1 diversity in multiple sclerosis patients fell significantly below that of controls. The five TRBV segments detected at higher frequency in patients than in controls included TRBV5-6, TRBV5-1 and TRBV20-1. Pronounced co-clustering by F measure was evident among identically batched samples.

Germline CDR1 is SQVTM and CDR2 is ANQGSEA. CDR3 size: 14 residues. The chain recombines TRBV29-1 with TRBJ2-1, with a weak D call TRBD2 (5 bases). The J call may be wrong; the DNA end is better matched by TRBJ2-7. This receptor was identified in a girl aged 10 to 17 with multiple sclerosis. The sample taken for sequencing was blood. This chain's CDR3 is CSVEDASPYNEQYF. The CDR3 DNA reads TGCAGCGTTGAAGACGCTAGCCCATACAATGAGCAGTACTTC.